Presented here are 29 T cell receptor beta chains from one specimen sequenced in a study of chemoradiotherapy in HPV16-positive cancers. Profiling relied on immunoSEQ multiplex PCR, and the TCRdb table lists in-frame clones only, not all of them. The sample comprises about 8,400 clones, around 79% of which are singletons, and about 38% rests with the top ten. The source material was tumor tissue, sampled from a patient who underwent chemoradiotherapy. These receptors were obtained from a human donor with HPV-associated anogenital cancer.

The chain is built from TRBV5-1 and TRBJ1-2; TRBD1 might be the D (5 bases). Trimming took off 0 bases at V and 6 bases at J, with 9 bases between the two ends. Germline lookup yields CDR1 SGHRS and CDR2 YFSETQ. The CDR3 has 13 amino acids. Here the CDR3 DNA reads TGCGCCAGCAGCTTGGGTCAGGGAGATGGCTACACCTTC. Translation gives CASSLGQGDGYTF.

This sequence joins TRBV4-1 and TRBJ2-1, with D possibly being TRBD2 (6 bases). CDR1 is MGHRA, CDR2 YSYEKL, per germline. The CDR3 covers 15 residues. Trimming stripped 4 bases from V and 3 bases from J, with 13 bases between. The CDR3, as DNA: TGCGCCAGCAGCCGGGGAGTGGGGGGCTACAATGAGCAGTTCTTC. The encoded protein is CASSRGVGGYNEQFF.

This chain links TRBV2 with TRBJ1-1; no clear D gene. Germline loops: CDR1 SNHLY, CDR2 FYNNEI. V lost 8 bases and J 0 bases, leaving 13 bases between the germline ends. The CDR3 consists of 14 residues. DNA for the CDR3: TGTGCCAGCCTCCCCCAGTACCTGAACACTGAAGCTTTCTTT. This encodes CASLPQYLNTEAFF.

The gene calls are TRBV11-3 and TRBJ2-2, with no clear D. The CDR3 extends over 14 amino acids. Germline V gene data show CDR1 as SGHNT and CDR2 as YENEEA. Trimming stripped 5 bases from V and 6 bases from J, with 13 bases between. The CDR3 spells CASSLTRSPGELFF. The CDR3 DNA is TGTGCCAGCAGCCTCACAAGGTCACCCGGGGAGCTGTTTTTT.

This clone was counted between two and nine times. The chain links TRBV21-1 to TRBJ2-7. TRBV21-1 is termed a pseudogene. This CDR3 contains 13 residues. CDR3 nucleotide sequence: TGTGCCAGCTCTTCCGAGACGGCCTACGAGCAGTACGTC. This gives the protein CASSSETAYEQYV.

The CDR3 DNA reads as TGTGCCAGCAGCGTAGACTTGGAAAACGTTGCTGGGGCCAACGTCCTGACTTTC. Translating it yields CASSVDLENVAGANVLTF. The chain is built from TRBV9 and TRBJ2-6, with D unresolved. The CDR3 consists of 18 residues. Germline loops: CDR1 SGDLS, CDR2 YYNGEE. Trimming pared 0 bases from V and 2 bases from J, leaving 15 bases between.

This clone has just a few counts. V usage is TRBV11-2 and J usage is TRBJ2-5; D is ambiguous. The length of the CDR3 is 12 residues. V lost 1 base, J lost 4 bases, and 4 bases lay in between. The germline CDR1 and CDR2 sequences are SGHAT and FQNNGV. This chain's CDR3 is CASSLGLETQYF. CDR3 in DNA: TGTGCCAGCAGCTTAGGTCTAGAGACCCAGTACTTC. Supplemented by reference TRBV11-2 and TRBJ2-5, the full variable domain reads EAGVAQSPRYKIIEKRQSVAFWCNPISGHATLYWYQQILGQGPKLLIQFQNNGVVDDSQLPKDRFSAERLKGVDSTLKIQPAKLEDSAVYLCASSLGLETQYFGPGTRLLVL.

V and J are TRBV27 and TRBJ1-2; 8 bases map to TRBD1. The CDR3 has 14 residues. The ends lost 2 bases at V and 7 bases at J; junction bases unmatched: 6. Germline CDR1 MNHEY, CDR2 SMNVEV (reference sequence). CDR3: CASSLTRGLGGYTF. For the CDR3, the DNA is TGTGCCAGCAGTTTAACCAGGGGGCTTGGTGGCTACACCTTC.

The chain couples TRBV18 to TRBJ1-1, with TRBD1 as a possible D gene (5 bases). Trimming cost V 4 bases and J 0 bases, with 12 bases left between them. The CDR3 runs to 15 residues. Germline CDR1 KGHSH, CDR2 LQKENI. CDR3: CASSRRGEMNTEAFF. The CDR3 DNA reads TGTGCCAGCTCACGACGAGGGGAAATGAACACTGAAGCTTTCTTT.

This clone was recorded a few times. The chain combines TRBV6-5 with TRBJ1-5; D gene ambiguous. Trimming took 5 bases from V and 2 from J, leaving 10 bases between them. CDR1 is MNHEY and CDR2 is SVGAGI in the germline V gene. This CDR3 is built from 14 residues. The CDR3, as DNA: TGTGCCAGCAGTACGGTGGGTGGCAATCAGCCCCAGCATTTT. This gives the protein CASSTVGGNQPQHF.

The CDR3 spells CASSPQGAGGWNEQFF. The CDR3 DNA sequence: TGTGCCAGCAGCCCACAGGGGGCGGGAGGGTGGAATGAGCAGTTCTTC. The rearrangement joins TRBV7-3 to TRBJ2-1; D tentatively reads TRBD1 or TRBD2 (9 bases each). Per germline, CDR1 SGHTA and CDR2 FQGTGA. The CDR3 is 16 residues long. Trimming removed 5 bases at V and 7 bases at J, with 21 bases between.

The chain carries TRBV6-5 and TRBJ2-7, with D possibly TRBD2 on 5 matching bases. The CDR3 runs to 14 residues. Trimming removed 6 bases from V and 3 bases from J, with 15 bases in between. Germline loops: CDR1 MNHEY, CDR2 SVGAGI. CDR3 sequence: CASRSGNLVYEQYF. In DNA, the CDR3 is TGTGCCAGCAGAAGCGGAAACCTGGTCTACGAGCAGTACTTC.

The chain uses TRBV6-5 and TRBJ2-1; 9 bases map to TRBD1. The CDR3 loop spans 16 amino acids. In germline, CDR1 is MNHEY, CDR2 SVGAGI. With V trimmed by 4 bases and J by 8 bases, 12 bases remained unmatched. The CDR3 sequence: CASSSHRDRVSYEQFF. DNA of the CDR3: TGTGCCAGCAGTTCTCATCGGGACAGGGTATCTTATGAGCAGTTCTTC.

The chain has TRBV9 and TRBJ2-7, with 8 bases that match TRBD1. The V gene's germline CDR1 is SGDLS and CDR2 YYNGEE. The CDR3 runs 15 residues. The junction had 12 bases not matched to a gene; V was cut back by 3 bases and J by 7 bases. In DNA form, the CDR3 reads TGTGCCAGCAGCGCCCGACAGGGGATGAACGGGGAGCAGTACTTC. Translated: CASSARQGMNGEQYF.

V gene TRBV7-2 combines with J gene TRBJ2-4; 14 bases are a match to TRBD2. V gave up 4 bases and J gave up 3 bases; unmatched junction bases: 8. This CDR3 comprises 18 residues. Germline-derived CDR1 and CDR2 are SGHTA and FQGNSA. As DNA, the CDR3 is TGTGCCAGCAGCTCCCGGACTAGCGGGGGGATAGACAAAAACATTCAGTACTTC. Its protein is CASSSRTSGGIDKNIQYF.

This clone came up once. The V call is TRBV5-6, the J call TRBJ2-3; 7 bases match TRBD2. V gave up 4 bases and J gave up 2 bases; unmatched junction bases: 10. CDR1 SGHDT and CDR2 YYEEEE come from the germline V gene. The CDR3 sequence is 16 residues long. DNA of the CDR3: TGTGCCAGCAGCCTGGGATCGGGACTATCCACAGATACGCAGTATTTT. It codes for CASSLGSGLSTDTQYF.

CDR3 loop: CASSLWGGDEKLFF. DNA of the CDR3: TGTGCCAGCAGTTTATGGGGGGGAGATGAAAAACTGTTTTTT. The chain recombines TRBV27 with TRBJ1-4; a possible D gene is TRBD1 (5 bases). The CDR3 has 14 amino acids. V gave up 1 base and J gave up 6 bases, with 9 bases separating them. In germline, CDR1 is MNHEY, CDR2 SMNVEV (reference sequence).

DNA for the CDR3: TGTGCCAGCTCACCGACGAAAGGGAACACTGAAGCTTTCTTT. It is translated as CASSPTKGNTEAFF. The chain carries TRBV18 and TRBJ1-1; D remains unclear. CDR3 length: 14 residues. Germline V gene sequence: CDR1 KGHSH, CDR2 LQKENI. V lost 3 bases to trimming and J lost 1 base, with 9 bases between them.

The rearrangement uses TRBV7-9 and TRBJ2-3; 9 bases map to TRBD2. V was pared by 1 base and J by 1 base, with 0 bases of the junction left unmatched. The CDR3 totals 15 residues. Germline values: CDR1 SEHNR, CDR2 FQNEAQ (reference sequence). In DNA, the CDR3 is TGTGCCAGCAGCTTAGGGACTAGCGGCACAGATACGCAGTATTTT. Protein: CASSLGTSGTDTQYF.

The genes are TRBV4-1 and TRBJ2-5; 9 bases line up with TRBD2. The trim removed 0 bases at V and 1 base at J, leaving 3 bases unmatched. The length of the CDR3 is 16 residues. Germline V gene lookup returns CDR1 MGHRA and CDR2 YSYEKL. The CDR3 DNA sequence: TGCGCCAGCAGCCAAGATAGCGGGGGTTTCCAAGAGACCCAGTACTTC. Encoded protein: CASSQDSGGFQETQYF.

This clone appeared a single time. V and J are TRBV19 and TRBJ1-5, with D unresolved. Germline CDR1 and CDR2: LNHDA and SQIVND (reference sequence). This CDR3 is 15 amino acids long. V was cut by 2 bases and J by 3 bases, with 11 bases left in between. As DNA, the CDR3 is TGTGCCAGTAGTATAAAGGCAGGTATCAATCAGCCCCAGCATTTT. Amino acid sequence: CASSIKAGINQPQHF. Combining the CDR3 with reference TRBV19 and TRBJ1-5 gives the whole variable domain DGGITQSPKYLFRKEGQNVTLSCEQNLNHDAMYWYRQDPGQGLRLIYYSQIVNDFQKGDIAEGYSVSREKKESFPLTVTSAQKNPTAFYLCASSIKAGINQPQHFGDGTRLSIL.

This clone came up once. J is TRBJ2-1 and V is TRBV6-1; D remains ambiguous. V was trimmed by 1 base and J by 7 bases, leaving 8 bases between them. CDR1 is MNHNS, CDR2 SASEGT, per germline. This CDR3 comprises 13 residues. CDR3 DNA sequence: TGTGCCAGCAGTGAAGTAAATGGAAATGAGCAGTTCTTC. Its protein product is CASSEVNGNEQFF.

The J gene is TRBJ1-1, the V gene TRBV25-1; no clear D. The CDR3 sequence is 14 residues long. Germline V gene sequence: CDR1 MGHDK, CDR2 SYGVNS. V lost 1 base to trimming and J lost 10 bases, with 16 bases between them. CDR3 DNA sequence: TGTGCCAGCAGTGAATCCCACCCTCGCGGTCCAGCTTTCTTT. It yields the protein CASSESHPRGPAFF.

V and J are TRBV30 and TRBJ1-2, with 7 bases matching TRBD1. The CDR3 covers 16 residues. The germline V gene encodes CDR1 GTSNPN and CDR2 SVGIG (reference sequence). V shed 3 bases and J 5 bases; nucleotides not matched to a gene: 15. CDR3 loop: CAWRMRDRRARYGYTF. The DNA for the CDR3 is TGTGCCTGGAGGATGCGGGACAGACGGGCCCGGTATGGCTACACCTTC.

The chain employs TRBV28 and TRBJ2-7; 8 bases are a match to TRBD1. V was clipped by 7 bases and J by 7 bases; unmatched bases: 6. The CDR3 has 12 amino acids. Germline V CDR1 and CDR2: MDHEN, SYDVKM. The CDR3: CASKQGAREQYF. CDR3 coding DNA: TGTGCCAGCAAGCAGGGGGCGAGAGAGCAGTACTTC.

A single count supports this clone. The gene calls are TRBV14 and TRBJ2-3; D gene unclear. The germline V gene has CDR1 SGHDN and CDR2 FVKESK. V gave up 1 base and J gave up 3 bases, with 11 bases separating them. The CDR3 totals 15 residues. The DNA of the CDR3 is TGTGCCAGCAGCCAAGTTGACTTTCTGACAGATACGCAGTATTTT. This codes for CASSQVDFLTDTQYF. The variable domain in full, completed from reference TRBV14 and TRBJ2-3, reads EAGVTQFPSHSVIEKGQTVTLRCDPISGHDNLYWYRRVMGKEIKFLLHFVKESKQDESGMPNNRFLAERTGGTYSTLKVQPAELEDSGVYFCASSQVDFLTDTQYFGPGTRLTVL.

J is TRBJ2-7 and V is TRBV14; 9 positions match TRBD2. Trimming took 1 base from V and 1 from J; bases not matched to a gene: 8. Germline lookup yields CDR1 SGHDN and CDR2 FVKESK. CDR3 length equals 17 residues. CDR3 DNA: TGTGCCAGCAGCCAAGGGGGGTTAGCGGGAGCATCCTACGAGCAGTACTTC. Translating gives CASSQGGLAGASYEQYF.

V gene TRBV4-3 combines with J gene TRBJ2-4; D gene ambiguous. Per germline, CDR1 LGHNA and CDR2 YSLEER. Trimming stripped 0 bases from V and 6 bases from J, with 9 bases between. This CDR3 spans 14 amino acids. The CDR3 spells CASSQDQALNIQYF. The CDR3 nucleotides read TGCGCCAGCAGCCAAGACCAAGCCTTAAACATTCAGTACTTC.

The rearrangement joins TRBV2 to TRBJ2-7; TRBD1 matches at 7 bases. With V trimmed by 7 bases and J by 3 bases, 9 bases remained unmatched. Per the germline V gene, CDR1 is SNHLY and CDR2 is FYNNEI. The CDR3 extends over 14 amino acids. The CDR3 sequence is CASIGDSISYEQYF. As DNA, the CDR3 is TGTGCCAGCATAGGGGACAGTATTAGCTACGAGCAGTACTTC.